This section outlines one TCR beta chain sequence together with its context. Its matching antigen is unknown. TCRdb processed the 5' RACE reads anew with MiXCR; each CDR3 protein has one entry. The profile shows under 500,000 distinct CDR3 sequences, more than 13% of them singletons. All donors were healthy Caucasians. This entry is derived from a study of identical twins. Study-wide results and limits: Low generation-probability sequences were in excess among twin-shared out-of-frame alpha sequences. Less excess twin sharing appeared in beta out-of-frame sequences.

Deletions cut 0 bases from V and 2 bases from J, with 9 bases between. CDR1 and CDR2 from the germline V gene are LGHNA and YNFKEQ. The CDR3 is made up of 15 amino acids. This same sample was also part of a study on yellow fever vaccine responses in identical twins.

The V call is TRBV4-2, the J call TRBJ2-3; D could derive from TRBD1 or TRBD2 (5 bases each). The TCR originated in a woman aged 18 to 35 in good health. What was sequenced was CD4+ T cells sorted from blood. CDR3: CASSQEGDPTDTQYF. The CDR3, as DNA: TGTGCCAGCAGCCAAGAGGGGGACCCCACAGATACGCAGTATTTT.